The 17 T cell receptor beta chains below were found in one sample sequenced in a study of circulating and synovial CD4+ cells in juvenile arthritis. Some clones are missing from TCRdb's copy, which holds only in-frame ones; the method was immunoSEQ multiplex PCR. This sample has 30,000 or so clones, with about 95% found just once. Sequenced: CD4+ T cells from blood. The source is a human donor with juvenile idiopathic arthritis.

The chain uses TRBV11-3 and TRBJ2-3; 10 bases are shared with TRBD2. Germline assignment: CDR1 SGHNT and CDR2 YENEEA. Trimming removed 5 bases from V and 8 bases from J; junction bases left unmatched: 10. The CDR3 spans 15 residues. CDR3 amino acids: CASSPGSGGAATQYF. The CDR3 nucleotides read TGTGCCAGCAGCCCTGGGAGCGGGGGGGCTGCTACGCAGTATTTT.

The chain joins TRBV7-9 to TRBJ2-1, with 8 bases aligning to TRBD1. This CDR3 comprises 14 residues. The germline gives CDR1 SEHNR, CDR2 FQNEAQ (reference sequence). Germline trimming cut 0 bases from V and 7 bases from J; bases unmatched to any gene: 2. CDR3 nucleotides: TGTGCCAGCAGCTTAGCCAGGGGGCGTAATGAGCAGTTCTTC. Translating it yields CASSLARGRNEQFF.

This rearrangement joins TRBV5-1 to TRBJ2-7; 9 bases align to TRBD1. CDR3 length: 16 amino acids. Germline CDR1 and CDR2: SGHRS and YFSETQ. V lost 4 bases and J lost 3; bases outside the gene matches: 11. The CDR3 spells CASSIGTGRISYEQYF. In nucleotides, the CDR3 is TGCGCCAGCAGCATAGGGACAGGGAGAATAAGCTACGAGCAGTACTTC.

CDR3: CAWSRDTGVNTIYF. Written as DNA, the CDR3 is TGTGCCTGGAGTCGGGACACCGGGGTCAACACCATATATTTT. The chain combines TRBV30 with TRBJ1-3; perhaps TRBD1 as D (6 bases). The CDR3 is 14 residues long. Trimming took off 2 bases at V and 7 bases at J, with 15 bases between the two ends. Germline V gene lookup returns CDR1 GTSNPN and CDR2 SVGIG (reference sequence). The whole variable domain, remainder taken from reference TRBV30 and TRBJ1-3, is SQTIHQWPATLVQPVGSPLSLECTVEGTSNPNLYWYRQAAGRGLQLLFYSVGIGQISSEVPQNLSASRPQDRQFILSSKKLLLSDSGFYLCAWSRDTGVNTIYFGEGSWLTVV.

To note about this clone: Other DNA sequences in the same sample also yield this CDR3. The chain carries TRBV4-3 and TRBJ1-6; D call uncertain. Germline CDR1 reads LGHNA; CDR2 reads YSLEER. With 1 base removed from V and 0 bases from J, the gap between germline ends came to 7 bases. The CDR3 totals 16 residues. Here the CDR3 DNA reads TGCGCCAGCAGCCAAGGGCGCGGCTCCTATAATTCACCCCTCCACTTT. This encodes CASSQGRGSYNSPLHF.

The chain uses TRBV29-1 and TRBJ2-3; 7 nucleotides align to TRBD1. Germline loops: CDR1 SQVTM, CDR2 ANQGSEA. The CDR3 consists of 14 residues. Trimming at V came to 8 bases and at J to 4 bases, leaving 12 bases not matched to a gene. For the CDR3, the DNA is TGCAGCTCTGACAGGGATTTAGGCCCAGATACGCAGTATTTT. The encoded protein is CSSDRDLGPDTQYF.

The chain is built from TRBV9 and TRBJ2-5; D is ambiguous. Germline V gene lookup returns CDR1 SGDLS and CDR2 YYNGEE. The CDR3 extends over 16 amino acids. V lost 4 bases and J 0 bases, leaving 16 bases between the germline ends. CDR3 region: CASSTPGRGYQETQYF. In nucleotides, the CDR3 is TGTGCCAGCAGCACCCCCGGCCGAGGCTACCAAGAGACCCAGTACTTC.

As for this clone: This same CDR3 is encoded by further DNA sequences in the sample. The chain has TRBV7-9 and TRBJ1-5; 7 nucleotides align to TRBD1. V shed 5 bases, J shed 4 bases, and the junction held 5 bases outside the gene matches. The V gene's germline CDR1 is SEHNR and CDR2 FQNEAQ (reference sequence). CDR3 length: 14 residues. The CDR3 nucleotides are TGTGCCAGCAGCCGGGACAGCTCTAATCAGCCCCAGCATTTT. It specifies CASSRDSSNQPQHF.

The chain carries TRBV30 and TRBJ2-7, with D maybe TRBD2 (7 bases). Per the germline V gene, CDR1 is GTSNPN and CDR2 is SVGIG (reference sequence). Trimming took 1 base from V and 6 from J, leaving 16 bases between them. The CDR3 is 14 amino acids. CDR3 nucleotide sequence: TGTGCCTGGAGTGACAGGGCCCGGGGGGCCGAGCAGTACTTC. It codes for CAWSDRARGAEQYF.

The chain recombines TRBV7-2 with TRBJ2-2; 11 nucleotides agree with TRBD1. This CDR3 has 17 amino acids. The germline gives CDR1 SGHTA, CDR2 FQGNSA. The ends lost 4 bases at V and 3 bases at J; junction bases unmatched: 7. CDR3: CASSSKGTGGHTGELFF. The CDR3 DNA reads as TGTGCCAGCAGCTCTAAAGGGACAGGGGGACACACCGGGGAGCTGTTTTTT.

The CDR3 nucleotides are TGCGCCAGCAGCCCTGGGGTGGGAGAGAGCAAACTGTTTTTT. The encoded protein is CASSPGVGESKLFF. V usage is TRBV5-1 and J usage is TRBJ1-4; D not resolved. Germline assignment: CDR1 SGHRS and CDR2 YFSETQ. Trimming removed 4 bases at V and 11 bases at J, with 18 bases between. The CDR3 covers 14 residues.

The chain is built from TRBV7-3 and TRBJ1-5; 7 bases fit TRBD1. The length of the CDR3 is 14 residues. The germline CDR1 and CDR2 sequences are SGHTA and FQGTGA. Trimming removed 4 bases from V and 2 bases from J; junction bases left unmatched: 2. CDR3 bases: TGTGCCAGCAGCTCCACAGGGGGCAATCAGCCCCAGCATTTT. Amino acid sequence: CASSSTGGNQPQHF.

The chain is built from TRBV5-5 and TRBJ1-4; D is perhaps TRBD1 (5 bases). Trimming shortened V by 7 bases and J by 0 bases, and 16 bases separated the two germline ends. This CDR3 has 16 amino acids. Germline loops: CDR1 SGHKS, CDR2 YYEKEE (reference sequence). CDR3 region: CASSAWGTTTNEKLFF. DNA of the CDR3: TGTGCCAGCTCCGCATGGGGGACTACAACTAATGAAAAACTGTTTTTT.

The gene calls are TRBV28 and TRBJ2-1; 11 bases are shared with TRBD2. J lost 5 bases, V lost 6 bases, and 6 bases had no gene match. There are 15 residues in the CDR3. Germline V gives CDR1 MDHEN, CDR2 SYDVKM. The CDR3 reads CASRLRLAGNNEQFF. The CDR3 DNA reads TGTGCCAGCAGACTGCGACTAGCGGGGAACAATGAGCAGTTCTTC.

A remark on this clone: At the DNA level, this CDR3 is encoded by other sequences in the same sample as well. This sequence joins TRBV2 and TRBJ2-3, with 7 bases aligning to TRBD2. CDR1 is SNHLY and CDR2 is FYNNEI in the germline V gene. The CDR3 runs 14 residues. J lost 3 bases, V lost 5 bases, and 5 bases had no gene match. The CDR3 coding sequence is TGTGCCAGCAGTCCCTCTAGCGGTACAGATACGCAGTATTTT. Residues: CASSPSSGTDTQYF.

The CDR3 spells CASSPTGGTGPVQYF. In DNA form, the CDR3 reads TGTGCCAGCAGTCCTACTGGGGGGACAGGGCCCGTGCAGTACTTC. The J gene is TRBJ2-7, the V gene TRBV2, with 9 bases lining up with TRBD1. Germline V gene sequence: CDR1 SNHLY, CDR2 FYNNEI. The V and J ends lost 5 bases and 9 bases, in that order; junction bases with no gene match: 14. The CDR3 sequence is 15 residues long.

V is TRBV14 and J is TRBJ2-7; 10 nucleotides line up with TRBD1. V shed 4 bases, J shed 7 bases, and the junction held 4 bases outside the gene matches. The CDR3 spans 13 residues. The germline CDR1 and CDR2 sequences are SGHDN and FVKESK. The CDR3 bases are TGTGCCAGCAGCCGGGACAGGGGCCTGGAGCAGTACTTC. Translating it yields CASSRDRGLEQYF.